This entry concerns a single T cell receptor (beta chain). The sample belongs to a study of blood T cell repertoires in COVID-19. In the study overall: T cells, B-cell-depleted T cells, or PBMCs supplied cDNA or gDNA.

Under the authors' procedure: How many nucleated cells were present was estimated from reference gene primer amplification. Assay: immunoSEQ multiplex PCR; the TCRdb copy retains only in-frame clones and omits some. V and J calls plus clone size are reproduced from that table; the DNA served to infer D and trimming. The data contain 200,000 to 250,000 clones, just under 90% of them seen just once; the ten biggest clones take up over 0.75%. Trimming left V 6 bases short and J 6 bases short, with 12 bases between. The V gene's germline CDR1 is MNHEY and CDR2 SVGEGT. The CDR3 runs 12 residues. The cohort comprised adults aged about 18 to 100 years residing in approximately 22 US areas. Exposed enrollees had met someone with a PCR-confirmed or clinician-diagnosed COVID-19 case at some point within the 2 weeks before study entry.

The chain uses TRBV6-2 or TRBV6-3 and TRBJ2-7, with D possibly matching TRBD2 (6 bases). The source material was PBMCs or T cells enriched from blood (not recorded which). This receptor was taken from a man between 45 and 60 years old who had been exposed to COVID-19. CDR3 region: CASSQGLREQYF. CDR3 sequence (DNA): TGTGCCAGCAGCCAGGGACTCCGCGAGCAGTACTTC.